This T cell receptor beta chain was recovered during a study of OX40 agonist ivuxolimab in advanced cancers. Sampling times: baseline, cycle 4 day 1, cycle 7 day 1. Germline V gene lookup returns CDR1 SGHTA and CDR2 FQGNSA. This CDR3 region has 13 residues. Trimming took 5 bases from V and 8 from J, leaving 13 bases between them. The assay was immunoSEQ multiplex PCR, and TCRdb's table has in-frame clones only and misses some. Here the sample spans 70,000 to 95,000 clones, about 90% being singletons. The rearrangement uses TRBV7-2 and TRBJ2-1; D perhaps matches TRBD1 (6 bases). This sample comprised CD4+ or CD8+ T cells sorted from blood, obtained in a trial of the OX40 agonist ivuxolimab. This sequence originates from an adult with an advanced solid tumor such as melanoma, head and neck, liver or kidney cancer. CDR3 coding DNA: TGTGCCAGCAGCAGGGGGACGGGCGATGAGCAGTTCTTC. Translation gives CASSRGTGDEQFF.